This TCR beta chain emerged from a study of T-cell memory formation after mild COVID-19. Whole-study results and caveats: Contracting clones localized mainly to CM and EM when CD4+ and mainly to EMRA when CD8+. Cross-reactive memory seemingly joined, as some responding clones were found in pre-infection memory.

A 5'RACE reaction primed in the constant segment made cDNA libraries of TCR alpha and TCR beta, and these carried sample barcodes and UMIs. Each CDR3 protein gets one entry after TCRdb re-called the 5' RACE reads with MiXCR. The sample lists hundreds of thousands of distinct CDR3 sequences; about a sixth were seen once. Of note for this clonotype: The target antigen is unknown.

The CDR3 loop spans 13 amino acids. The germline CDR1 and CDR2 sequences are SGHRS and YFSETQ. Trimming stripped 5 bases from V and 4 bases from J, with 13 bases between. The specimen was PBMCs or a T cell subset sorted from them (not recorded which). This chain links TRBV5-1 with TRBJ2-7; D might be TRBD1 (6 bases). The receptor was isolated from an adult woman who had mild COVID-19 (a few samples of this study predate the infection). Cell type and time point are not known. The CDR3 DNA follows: TGCGCCAGCAGACCCGGGACATCTTACGAGCAGTACTTC. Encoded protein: CASRPGTSYEQYF.